The clone carrying this TCR beta chain was picked up a small number of times. Its antigen is still unknown. This specimen belongs to a study of cytomegalovirus exposure and HLA in healthy donors. Findings and limits, study-wide: Productive rates of about 87% or about 30% were seen for most TCR beta V segments in an earlier analysis. Later analysis associated a missense DCLRE1C variant with TCR beta V- and J-gene trimming. Versus the roughly 700-donor mean, an Asian-associated ancestry cluster reportedly showed fewer N-insertions in a later analysis. The authors listed 180 or so TCR beta chains as cytomegalovirus-associated.

Primers for the PCR totalled 60 Vbeta and 13 Jbeta. Here immunoSEQ multiplex PCR was the method, and the copy in TCRdb shows in-frame clones only, minus some. The sample contains approximately 110,000 clones, approximately 80% of which appear only once. Germline V gives CDR1 MDHEN, CDR2 SYDVKM. The CDR3 consists of 14 residues. V lost 4 bases and J lost 7; bases outside the gene matches: 3. The J gene is TRBJ2-3, the V gene TRBV28, with 12 bases fitting TRBD1. This TCR derives from a man in his forties or fifties in good health and CMV-seronegative. The sample was PBMCs. This CDR3 is CASSSGQGANTQYF. The DNA of the CDR3 is TGTGCCAGCAGTTCGGGACAGGGGGCTAATACGCAGTATTTT.